The sequence of this T cell receptor beta chain was determined in a study of T cells in Graves' hyperthyroidism and ophthalmopathy. This clonotype was found a few times. The target antigen is unknown. Uncontrolled infection, other autoimmune disease, pregnancy or lactation disqualified patients from enrolment. Diagnosis relied on clinical symptoms, serum thyroxine and TRAb, thyroid ultrasound and orbital computed tomography. Amplification of TCR beta CDR3 regions was performed using RNA transcripts as template. HTBI primers were employed in a first-round RT-PCR of the TCR CDR3. One entry per CDR3 protein, called by TCRdb with MiXCR from the multiplex PCR reads. The sample carries around 490,000 distinct CDR3 sequences, nearly 20% recorded once. General study points: Ophthalmopathy was predicted by the model a median of roughly 6.6 months ahead of onset. Among clonotypes expanded in thyroid above 0.001, most were also found in blood.

Germline V lookup: CDR1 SGHVS, CDR2 FNYEAQ. The CDR3 has 15 amino acids. Trimming left V 6 bases short and J 2 bases short, with 13 bases between. Sequencing input: blood. The receptor's source is a man between 40 and 49 years old with Graves' ophthalmopathy. This chain connects TRBV7-6 to TRBJ2-2, with D possibly being TRBD1 (6 bases). The CDR3 DNA reads as TGTGCCAGCAGTTCCGGGACACCTAACACCGGGGAGCTGTTTTTT. It specifies CASSSGTPNTGELFF.